This entry lists 7 T cell receptor beta chains sequenced from one sample in a study of beta chain features in type 1 diabetes. Isolated RNA was reverse transcribed in full, so expressed TCRB transcripts were sequenced. Here immunoSEQ multiplex PCR was the method, and the copy in TCRdb shows in-frame clones only, minus some. The table lists 200,000 to 250,000 clones, 9.6% of them singletons. Sequences were obtained from naive CD4+ T cells from blood. These receptors were taken from a woman younger than 35 in good health.

The chain carries TRBV6-1 and TRBJ1-1; D uncertain. The length of the CDR3 is 14 residues. CDR1 MNHNS and CDR2 SASEGT come from the germline V gene. V shed 2 bases and J shed 0 bases, with 7 bases lying between them. The CDR3 DNA reads TGTGCCAGCAGTGAACAGGTTATGAACACTGAAGCTTTCTTT. Amino acid sequence: CASSEQVMNTEAFF.

This rearrangement joins TRBV5-1 to TRBJ2-7, with 9 nucleotides matching TRBD1. V shed 7 bases and J 3 bases; nucleotides not matched to a gene: 11. CDR3 length: 15 amino acids. CDR1 is SGHRS and CDR2 is YFSETQ in the germline V gene. DNA of the CDR3: TGCGCCAGCGGTCCCGGGACAGGGATATTCTACGAGCAGTACTTC. Its translation is CASGPGTGIFYEQYF.

This rearrangement joins TRBV30 to TRBJ1-2, with 10 bases identical to TRBD1. V dropped 3 bases and J dropped 5; count of bases not matched to a gene: 9. The germline gives CDR1 GTSNPN, CDR2 SVGIG (reference sequence). The CDR3 covers 15 residues. The CDR3 coding sequence is TGTGCCTGGAGGGGGACAGGGGCCCCTCCTTATGGCTACACCTTC. Encoded protein: CAWRGTGAPPYGYTF.

This clone was observed many times. V and J are TRBV30 and TRBJ1-2, with 10 bases aligning to TRBD1. The V segment lost 5 bases and the J segment 3 bases; nucleotides outside the gene matches: 3. The germline V gene encodes CDR1 GTSNPN and CDR2 SVGIG (reference sequence). The CDR3 spans 13 residues. DNA of the CDR3: TGTGCCTGGTGGGGACAGGGGCACTATGGCTACACCTTC. Protein sequence: CAWWGQGHYGYTF.

In its sample, this clone was seen a few times. The chain joins TRBV5-1 to TRBJ2-7; D remains unclear. The CDR3 is 12 amino acids. Germline V CDR1 and CDR2: SGHRS, YFSETQ. Trimming shortened V by 4 bases and J by 1 base, and 6 bases separated the two germline ends. The CDR3 DNA sequence: TGCGCCAGCAGCCCCCCTTCCTACGAGCAGTACTTC. Protein: CASSPPSYEQYF.

This clone was counted ten times or more. At the DNA level, this CDR3 is encoded by other sequences in the same sample as well. The chain uses TRBV12-5 and TRBJ1-5; D unresolved. The CDR3 is made up of 16 amino acids. Germline CDR1 and CDR2: LGHNT and FRNRAP. V lost 0 bases and J 0 bases, leaving 9 bases between the germline ends. CDR3 in DNA: TGTGCTAGTGGTTTGGTACTAGGAGGTAGCAATCAGCCCCAGCATTTT. Amino acids: CASGLVLGGSNQPQHF. Full variable domain (remainder filled in from reference TRBV12-5 and TRBJ1-5): DARVTQTPRHKVTEMGQEVTMRCQPILGHNTVFWYRQTMMQGLELLAYFRNRAPLDDSGMPKDRFSAEMPDATLATLKIQPSEPRDSAVYFCASGLVLGGSNQPQHFGDGTRLSIL.

This chain uses TRBV6-1 with TRBJ2-7, with 7 bases lining up with TRBD1. In germline, CDR1 is MNHNS, CDR2 SASEGT. There are 12 residues in the CDR3. V was clipped by 2 bases and J by 10 bases; unmatched bases: 5. This chain's CDR3 is CASSERDRVQYF. The CDR3 DNA reads as TGTGCCAGCAGTGAAAGGGACAGAGTACAGTACTTC.